This is a list of T cell receptor beta chains from one sample in a study of CD8 T cells in Susac syndrome. TCRdb redid the calling of the immunoSEQ multiplex PCR reads with MiXCR, one entry per CDR3 protein. The table records 250,000 to 300,000 distinct CDR3 sequences, around 83% of them present only once. The sequenced material came from CD8+ T cells from PBMCs. The receptors derive from a human donor with multiple sclerosis. Both conserved end residues are trimmed from each CDR3. Each record gives: clone size, D gene, V gene, CDR3 protein. D genes are given only for firm matches. Size is stated for part of the rows, as once, few or many counts, or as a class when the clone is expanded.

NA	TRBD2	TRBV20-1	SARTRTRPNEQF
NA	TRBD2	TRBV27	ASSSRTRGDEQF
NA	NA	TRBV3-1	ASSQVRGEAF
NA	NA	TRBV10-3	VAWDQGVSYEQY
NA	NA	TRBV7-9	ASSVLVNEQF
NA	NA	TRBV7-8	ASSPILASYSYNEQF
NA	NA	TRBV6-1	ASSVVGQPAENTIY
NA	NA	TRBV13	ASSSHMESSYNSPLH
NA	TRBD1	TRBV27	ASLPGQGNNEQF
NA	NA	TRBV7-9	ASEYEQF
NA	NA	TRBV9	ASSPRTVSRYNEQF
NA	TRBD2	TRBV24-1	ATSDPTATGGYEQY
NA	NA	TRBV27	ASSFGKGGNQPQH
NA	NA	TRBV28	ASSLPSTFAGYT
few	TRBD2	TRBV28	ASSPPGLAAQETQY
NA	TRBD1	TRBV9	ASSASGTGVSNEQF
NA	NA	TRBV7-8	ASSPERRQETQY
NA	TRBD2	TRBV29-1	SVETLAASNTGELF
once	NA	TRBV28	ASSFGPLDTQY
NA	TRBD2	TRBV9	ASKPSGSSTYNEQF
NA	NA	TRBV4-1	ASSSDGGLDEKLF
NA	NA	TRBV13	ASSLASGSEQY
NA	TRBD2	TRBV27	ASSLFGLAANEQF
NA	NA	TRBV19	ASSHGQLNEQF
once	NA	TRBV15	ATVRGTSSYNEQF
NA	TRBD2	TRBV6-5	ASSHSQGTSGLEQY
NA	TRBD1	TRBV30	AWSVGTGRNQPQH
few	NA	TRBV27	ASSLSGTTEAF
NA	TRBD2	TRBV27	ASSSQGLAGPEENQY
NA	TRBD2	TRBV27	ASSLSGRAAYEQY
few	NA	TRBV28	ASSLSGEKLF
NA	TRBD2	TRBV7-8	ASSLVLAGGRNEQF
NA	TRBD2	TRBV18	ASSPSGLVYEQY
NA	NA	TRBV7-6	ASKTIADNTGELF
NA	NA	TRBV19	ASSHGNTEAF
NA	TRBD2	TRBV6-5	ASSYRTSGRSSYNEQF
NA	NA	TRBV7-9	ASSSSAAGDSPLH
few	NA	TRBV14	ASSQGLNYGYT
NA	TRBD1	TRBV30	AWSRGTGGFEQY
NA	TRBD2	TRBV5-1	ASGLRSAGDADTQY
NA	TRBD1	TRBV28	ASSAQGASNQPQH